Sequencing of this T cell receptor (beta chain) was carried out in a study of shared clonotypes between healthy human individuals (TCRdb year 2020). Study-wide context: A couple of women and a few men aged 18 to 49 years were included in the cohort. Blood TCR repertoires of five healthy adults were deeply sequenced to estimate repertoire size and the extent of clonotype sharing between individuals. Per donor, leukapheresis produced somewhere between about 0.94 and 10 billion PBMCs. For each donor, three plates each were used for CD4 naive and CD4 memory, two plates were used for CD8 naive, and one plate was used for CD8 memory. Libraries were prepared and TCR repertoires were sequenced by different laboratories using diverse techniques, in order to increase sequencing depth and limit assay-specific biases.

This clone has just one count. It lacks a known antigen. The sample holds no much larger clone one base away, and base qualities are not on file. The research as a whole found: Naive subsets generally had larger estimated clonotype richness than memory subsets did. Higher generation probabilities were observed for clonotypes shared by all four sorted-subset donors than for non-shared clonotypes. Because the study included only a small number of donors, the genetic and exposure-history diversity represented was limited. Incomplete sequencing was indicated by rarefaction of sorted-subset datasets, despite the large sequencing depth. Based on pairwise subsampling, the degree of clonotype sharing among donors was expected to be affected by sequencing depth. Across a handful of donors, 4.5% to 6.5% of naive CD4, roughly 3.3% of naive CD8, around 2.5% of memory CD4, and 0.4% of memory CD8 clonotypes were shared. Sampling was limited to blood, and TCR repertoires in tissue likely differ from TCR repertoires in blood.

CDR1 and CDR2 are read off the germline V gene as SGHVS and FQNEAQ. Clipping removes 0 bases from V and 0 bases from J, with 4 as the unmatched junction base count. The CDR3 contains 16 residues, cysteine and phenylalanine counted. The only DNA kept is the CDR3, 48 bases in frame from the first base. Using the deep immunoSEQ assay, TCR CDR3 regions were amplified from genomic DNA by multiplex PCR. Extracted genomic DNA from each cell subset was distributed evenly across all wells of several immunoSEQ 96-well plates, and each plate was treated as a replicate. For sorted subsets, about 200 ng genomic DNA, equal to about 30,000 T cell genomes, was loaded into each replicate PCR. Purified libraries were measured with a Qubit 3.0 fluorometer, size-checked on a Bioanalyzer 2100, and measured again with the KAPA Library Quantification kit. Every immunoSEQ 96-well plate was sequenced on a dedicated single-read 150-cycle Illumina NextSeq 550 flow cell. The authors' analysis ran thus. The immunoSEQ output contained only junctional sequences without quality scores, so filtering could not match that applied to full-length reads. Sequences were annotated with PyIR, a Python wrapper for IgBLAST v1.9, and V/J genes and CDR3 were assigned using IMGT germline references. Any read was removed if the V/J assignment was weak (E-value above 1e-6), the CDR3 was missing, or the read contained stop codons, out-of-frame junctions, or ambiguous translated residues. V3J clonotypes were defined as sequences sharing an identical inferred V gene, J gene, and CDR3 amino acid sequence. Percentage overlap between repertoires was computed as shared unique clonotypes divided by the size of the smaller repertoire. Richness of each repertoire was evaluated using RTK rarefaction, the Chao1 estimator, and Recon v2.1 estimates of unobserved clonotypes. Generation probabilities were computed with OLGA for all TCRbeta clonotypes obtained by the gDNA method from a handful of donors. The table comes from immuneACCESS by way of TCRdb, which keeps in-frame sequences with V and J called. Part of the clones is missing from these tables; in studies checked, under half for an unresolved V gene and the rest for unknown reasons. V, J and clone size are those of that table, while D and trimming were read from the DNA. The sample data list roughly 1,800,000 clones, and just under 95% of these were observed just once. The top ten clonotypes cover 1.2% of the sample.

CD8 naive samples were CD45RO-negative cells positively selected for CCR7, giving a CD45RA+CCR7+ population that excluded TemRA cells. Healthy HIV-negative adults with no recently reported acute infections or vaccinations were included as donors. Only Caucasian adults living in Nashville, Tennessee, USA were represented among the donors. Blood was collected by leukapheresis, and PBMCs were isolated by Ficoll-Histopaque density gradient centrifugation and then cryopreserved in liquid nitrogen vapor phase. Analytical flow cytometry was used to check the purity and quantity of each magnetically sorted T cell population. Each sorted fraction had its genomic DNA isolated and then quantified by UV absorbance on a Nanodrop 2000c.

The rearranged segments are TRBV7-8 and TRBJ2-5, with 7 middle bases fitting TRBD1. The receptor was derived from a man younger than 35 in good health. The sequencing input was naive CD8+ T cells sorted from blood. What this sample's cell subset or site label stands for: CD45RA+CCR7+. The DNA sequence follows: TGTGCCAGCAGCTTAGCGGCAGGGGGTTACCAAGAGACCCAGTACTTC. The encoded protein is CASSLAAGGYQETQYF.